A single sample gave rise to the 18 T cell receptor beta chains below, sequenced in a study of cytotoxic CD8 clonotypes in ibrutinib-treated CLL. Libraries were prepared by immunoSEQ multiplex PCR; TCRdb keeps only in-frame clonotypes and omits some of them. The repertoire holds some 150,000 clones, with roughly 77% as singletons. The material was PBMCs, obtained after 12 months of ibrutinib treatment. The receptors shown here come from a human donor with chronic lymphocytic leukemia.

The chain links TRBV4-1 to TRBJ1-2; D unclear. This CDR3 has 12 amino acids. CDR1 and CDR2 (germline): MGHRA, YSYEKL. Trimming cost V 3 bases and J 3 bases, with 5 bases left between them. CDR3 DNA: TGCGCCAGCAGCCAGACCGACTATGGCTACACCTTC. It encodes CASSQTDYGYTF.

The V and J genes are TRBV6-6 and TRBJ2-3; 9 positions match TRBD2. With V trimmed by 2 bases and J by 9 bases, 6 bases remained unmatched. CDR1 and CDR2 (germline): MNHNY, SVGAGI (reference sequence). The CDR3 runs to 14 residues. CDR3 bases: TGTGCCAGCAGTTACGGCGGGGGGGCCCTCACGCAGTATTTT. It yields the protein CASSYGGGALTQYF.

The chain uses TRBV5-1 and TRBJ2-2; D remains ambiguous. With 6 bases removed from V and 1 base from J, the gap between germline ends came to 10 bases. Germline V gives CDR1 SGHRS, CDR2 YFSETQ. The length of the CDR3 is 14 residues. The CDR3 here is CASTSRVNTGELFF. The CDR3 DNA is TGCGCCAGCACCTCCCGGGTGAACACCGGGGAGCTGTTTTTT.

The gene calls are TRBV5-1 and TRBJ1-6; the D is unclear. Per germline, CDR1 SGHRS and CDR2 YFSETQ. V was clipped by 4 bases and J by 7 bases, with 9 bases between them. The CDR3 is made up of 13 amino acids. CDR3 sequence (DNA): TGCGCCAGCAGCACCTGGACCAATTCACCCCTCCACTTT. This gives the protein CASSTWTNSPLHF.

This clone has a handful of counts. The CDR3 protein is CASSYQLANYGYTF. The CDR3 bases are TGTGCCAGCAGCTATCAATTAGCTAACTATGGCTACACCTTC. The chain combines TRBV5-6 with TRBJ1-2, with unresolved D. The CDR3 is 14 residues long. V was pared by 3 bases and J by 0 bases, with 9 bases between. Germline values: CDR1 SGHDT, CDR2 YYEEEE.

The rearrangement joins TRBV5-6 to TRBJ2-2; no reliable D call. CDR1 SGHDT and CDR2 YYEEEE come from the germline V gene. The CDR3 totals 13 residues. Deletions cut 5 bases from V and 1 base from J, with 6 bases between. The CDR3 is CASRKMNTGELFF. CDR3 in DNA: TGTGCCAGCAGGAAGATGAACACCGGGGAGCTGTTTTTT.

This clone was observed at least ten times. The V and J genes are TRBV4-2 and TRBJ2-4, with a weak D call TRBD2 (5 bases). With 0 bases removed from V and 9 bases from J, the gap between germline ends came to 15 bases. The CDR3 has 15 residues. The germline gives CDR1 LGHNA, CDR2 YNFKEQ. The CDR3 reads CASSQDIGSQGIQYF. As DNA, the CDR3 is TGTGCCAGCAGCCAAGATATAGGGAGCCAAGGCATTCAGTACTTC.

The chain recombines TRBV9 with TRBJ2-3; D perhaps matches TRBD1 (6 bases). This CDR3 region has 16 residues. Germline CDR1 is SGDLS and CDR2 is YYNGEE. V was clipped by 3 bases and J by 0 bases, with 14 bases between them. The CDR3 DNA reads as TGTGCCAGCAGCGGAAACAGGGACCTAAGCACAGATACGCAGTATTTT. Residues: CASSGNRDLSTDTQYF.

V usage is TRBV7-8 and J usage is TRBJ2-7; 8 bases fit TRBD1. Looked up from germline, CDR1 is SGHVS and CDR2 is FQNEAQ. This CDR3 region has 14 residues. V was clipped by 2 bases and J by 3 bases; unmatched bases: 3. The CDR3 nucleotides read TGTGCCAGCAGCTTACTGGGGACAGGCTACGAGCAGTACTTC. Protein: CASSLLGTGYEQYF.

This clone was seen only once. V and J are TRBV25-1 and TRBJ2-7; 7 positions agree with TRBD1. The CDR3 has 14 residues. Germline lookup yields CDR1 MGHDK and CDR2 SYGVNS. The ends lost 6 bases at V and 2 bases at J; junction bases unmatched: 7. In DNA form, the CDR3 reads TGTGCCAGCAGCGTGGACAGGTGGACCTACGAGCAGTACTTC. Its protein product is CASSVDRWTYEQYF.

V is TRBV7-6 and J is TRBJ2-1; 14 bases align to TRBD2. CDR3 size: 20 residues. Germline V gene data show CDR1 as SGHVS and CDR2 as FNYEAQ. The V gene end was trimmed by 3 bases and the J gene end by 0 bases; junction bases not matched to a gene: 10. The CDR3 coding sequence is TGTGCCAGCAGCTTTGGACTAGCGGGGGGCGGACGTAGCTCCTACAATGAGCAGTTCTTC. Amino acids: CASSFGLAGGGRSSYNEQFF.

This clone was seen a single time. The chain is built from TRBV29-1 and TRBJ2-2, with 7 bases aligning to TRBD2. The CDR3 is made up of 12 amino acids. Germline-derived CDR1 and CDR2 are SQVTM and ANQGSEA. V lost 7 bases to trimming and J lost 7 bases; unmatched junction nucleotides: 6. The CDR3 DNA sequence: TGCAGCGCTGTGCGGGGGAACGGGGAGCTGTTTTTT. Translated, it gives CSAVRGNGELFF.

V is TRBV2 and J is TRBJ1-5; maybe TRBD1 (5 bases). The germline V gene encodes CDR1 SNHLY and CDR2 FYNNEI. The V end lost 6 bases, the J end lost 0 bases, and 12 bases lay between the germline ends. The CDR3 extends over 15 amino acids. The CDR3 nucleotides are TGTGCCAGCAGGTACAGGTCAGGTAGCAATCAGCCCCAGCATTTT. Translation: CASRYRSGSNQPQHF.

This clone was picked up a small number of times. The genes are TRBV30 and TRBJ1-1, with a possible D match to TRBD1 (5 bases). CDR1 and CDR2 from the germline V gene are GTSNPN and SVGIG (reference sequence). This CDR3 has 13 amino acids. The V and J ends lost 0 bases and 10 bases respectively, with 15 bases between them. The CDR3 loop reads CAWSVPQRGGAFF. The CDR3 DNA is TGTGCCTGGAGTGTACCCCAGCGGGGGGGAGCTTTCTTT. Together with reference TRBV30 and TRBJ1-1, the CDR3 gives the full variable domain: SQTIHQWPATLVQPVGSPLSLECTVEGTSNPNLYWYRQAAGRGLQLLFYSVGIGQISSEVPQNLSASRPQDRQFILSSKKLLLSDSGFYLCAWSVPQRGGAFFGQGTRLTVV.

V and J are TRBV30 and TRBJ1-3; no clear D gene. Germline V gene data show CDR1 as GTSNPN and CDR2 as SVGIG (reference sequence). This CDR3 region has 15 residues. Trimming took off 3 bases at V and 0 bases at J, with 12 bases between the two ends. DNA of the CDR3: TGTGCCTGGAGCCTATTATCAGTCTCTGGAAACACCATATATTTT. This translates into CAWSLLSVSGNTIYF.

The CDR3 loop reads CASRGGGTDTQYF. The DNA of the CDR3 is TGTGCCAGCAGGGGCGGGGGAACAGATACGCAGTATTTT. The J gene is TRBJ2-3, the V gene TRBV6-5, with TRBD2 matching over 7 bases. The length of the CDR3 is 13 residues. Germline V gives CDR1 MNHEY, CDR2 SVGAGI. With 6 bases clipped from V and 3 bases from J, the junction kept 3 bases outside the gene matches.

DNA of the CDR3: TGTGCCAGCAGCTTGGCAGGGACGCTTGCCATTCAGTACTTC. The encoded protein is CASSLAGTLAIQYF. The chain combines TRBV5-6 with TRBJ2-4; D might be TRBD1 or TRBD2, each matching 5 bases. Per the germline V gene, CDR1 is SGHDT and CDR2 is YYEEEE. The length of the CDR3 is 14 residues. V was shortened by 0 bases and J by 9 bases, with 13 bases between the two germline ends.

J is TRBJ1-5 and V is TRBV18; no firm D call. Germline loops: CDR1 KGHSH, CDR2 LQKENI. This CDR3 has 15 amino acids. V dropped 5 bases and J dropped 0 bases, with 11 bases sitting between them. The CDR3 loop reads CASSTAEDSNQPQHF. As DNA, the CDR3 is TGTGCCAGCTCAACGGCAGAGGATAGCAATCAGCCCCAGCATTTT. The full variable domain, rest sourced from reference TRBV18 and TRBJ1-5, is NAGVMQNPRHLVRRRGQEARLRCSPMKGHSHVYWYRQLPEEGLKFMVYLQKENIIDESGMPKERFSAEFPKEGPSILRIQQVVRGDSAAYFCASSTAEDSNQPQHFGDGTRLSIL.